The sample holds a few counts of the clone carrying this T cell receptor beta chain. In the study's own analysis: Reference gene primers were amplified, and this amplification served to estimate nucleated cell counts. Profiling relied on immunoSEQ multiplex PCR, and the TCRdb table lists in-frame clones only, not all of them. That table supplies the V and J calls and clone size; D and trimming were determined from the DNA. The profile covers approximately 140,000 clones, with roughly 84% appearing a single time and 2.2% taken by the ten largest. This sample is part of a study of blood T cell repertoires in COVID-19. CDR1 and CDR2 from the germline V gene are WSHSY and SAAADI. Trimming shortened V by 5 bases and J by 2 bases, and 12 bases separated the two germline ends. CDR3 length: 14 amino acids.

J is TRBJ2-5 and V is TRBV10-2; a possible D gene is TRBD2 (6 bases). Source material: peripheral blood. The sequence derives from a man between 65 and 85 years old with acute or convalescent COVID-19. Here the CDR3 reads CASSLTGVQETQYF. CDR3 bases: TGCGCCAGCAGTCTAACGGGGGTGCAAGAGACCCAGTACTTC.